This T cell receptor beta chain emerged from a study of blood T cell repertoires in COVID-19. The wider study: From the United States, Italy and Spain came samples of acute and convalescent COVID-19. The cDNA or gDNA used as material had been derived from T cells, B-cell-depleted T cells, or PBMCs.

The germline V and J ends were trimmed by 6 bases and 4 bases, with 15 bases remaining between them. CDR1 MGHRA and CDR2 YSYEKL come from the germline V gene. The CDR3 has 14 residues. Seattle patients were enrolled during active infection and followed longitudinally. Authors' processing steps: Using reference gene primer amplification, nucleated cell counts were estimated. Produced via immunoSEQ multiplex PCR; TCRdb's table is partial and in-frame only. V and J calls plus clone size are reproduced from that table; the DNA served to infer D and trimming. The sample consists of 450,000 or so clones, around 91% of them appearing once.

The clonotype originates from a woman in her thirties or forties with COVID-19, enrolled during active disease. The sample was peripheral blood. The V call is TRBV4-1, the J call TRBJ1-2; possible D gene TRBD1, 6 bases. This chain's CDR3 is CASSPGALSYGYTF. The CDR3 DNA sequence: TGCGCCAGCAGTCCAGGGGCCCTATCCTATGGCTACACCTTC.